This T cell receptor beta chain was retrieved from a study of beta chain features in type 1 diabetes. Across the study: Some 110,000,000 sorted cells were examined across all samples.

The germline CDR1 and CDR2 sequences are SGHTA and FQGNSA. The CDR3 runs to 12 residues. Investigators reverse transcribed all isolated RNA, so they sequenced expressed TCRB transcripts. TCRdb's table, derived via immunoSEQ multiplex PCR, lists solely in-frame clones and lacks some. The table lists 300,000 to 350,000 clones, approximately 9.7% of them singletons. Staining for CD45RO/CCR7/CD25/CD127/CD95/CD27 allowed sorting of CD4+ naive, central memory, regulatory and stem cell-like memory cells. With regard to this clone: Its target is not known. One end of the junction fails to match germline, which may point to a read error.

Findings and caveats of the study: Moderately but significantly shorter TCRB CDR3s were found in Type 1 diabetes patients in all four CD4+ subsets.

Sequenced sample: central memory CD4+ T cells from blood. The origin of this receptor is a young man with type 1 diabetes. The rearrangement joins TRBV7-2 to TRBJ2-3; D is perhaps TRBD1 or TRBD2 (5 bases each). CDR3 loop: CASSSGPPYPIF. The CDR3 DNA follows: TGTGCCAGCAGCTCGGGACCGCCTTACCCCATTTTT.